Shown below are 11 T cell receptor beta chains from a single sample sequenced in a study of blood T cell repertoires in COVID-19. Assay: immunoSEQ multiplex PCR; the TCRdb copy retains only in-frame clones and omits some. The sample yields about 140,000 clones, roughly 80% seen once. The sequenced sample consisted of PBMCs or T cells enriched from blood (not recorded which). These receptors were obtained from a woman younger than 35 who had been exposed to COVID-19.

V is TRBV2 and J is TRBJ2-1; 7 nucleotides agree with TRBD1. Trimming removed 4 bases from V and 3 bases from J; junction bases left unmatched: 6. The CDR3 contains 15 residues. Germline CDR1 reads SNHLY; CDR2 reads FYNNEI. The CDR3 DNA reads as TGTGCCAGCAGTGGTGAAGGGGGCGACTACAATGAGCAGTTCTTC. This sequence encodes CASSGEGGDYNEQFF.

The chain carries TRBV11-2 and TRBJ2-1; 11 bases line up with TRBD2. V was clipped by 5 bases and J by 3 bases; unmatched bases: 9. The germline V gene has CDR1 SGHAT and CDR2 FQNNGV. This CDR3 spans 17 amino acids. The CDR3 reads CASSPSGLAENYNEQFF. In nucleotides, the CDR3 is TGTGCCAGCAGCCCCTCGGGACTAGCGGAAAACTACAATGAGCAGTTCTTC.

The chain employs TRBV5-4 and TRBJ2-7; D not certain. The V end was cut by 1 base, the J end by 1 base, with 6 bases between. Germline V gene sequence: CDR1 SGHNT, CDR2 YYREEE (reference sequence). The CDR3 is 13 amino acids. The CDR3 protein is CASSLIESYEQYF. The CDR3 DNA reads TGTGCCAGCAGCTTGATAGAATCCTACGAGCAGTACTTC.

In its sample, this clone was seen once. The CDR3 DNA sequence: TGTGCCAGCAGTTTGTCGGTCACTGAAGCTTTCTTT. Translating it yields CASSLSVTEAFF. The chain employs TRBV28 and TRBJ1-1; unclear D gene. This CDR3 is 12 amino acids long. V was clipped by 3 bases and J by 4 bases, with 6 bases between them. Germline V gene data show CDR1 as MDHEN and CDR2 as SYDVKM.

The chain uses TRBV2 and TRBJ2-5; the match to TRBD2 covers 12 bases. This CDR3 is built from 15 residues. The ends lost 7 bases at V and 4 bases at J; junction bases unmatched: 7. Germline V CDR1 and CDR2: SNHLY, FYNNEI. DNA of the CDR3: TGTGCCAGCAACCGACTAGCGGGGGTGTTAGAGACCCAGTACTTC. The encoded protein is CASNRLAGVLETQYF.

The rearrangement joins TRBV27 to TRBJ2-7; 9 nucleotides match TRBD2. The CDR3 covers 16 residues. Germline CDR1 reads MNHEY; CDR2 reads SMNVEV (reference sequence). The J segment lost 2 bases and the V segment lost 6 bases, leaving 11 bases of the junction unmatched. The CDR3 loop reads CASRPKTSGYTYEQYF. The CDR3 DNA is TGTGCCAGCAGACCCAAGACTAGCGGTTATACCTACGAGCAGTACTTC.

The chain employs TRBV4-1 and TRBJ1-1; D is unclear. This CDR3 is built from 14 residues. V lost 4 bases and J lost 3, with 12 bases in between. Germline V gene sequence: CDR1 MGHRA, CDR2 YSYEKL. CDR3 DNA sequence: TGCGCCAGCAGCCTACGGTCATCCGACACTGAAGCTTTCTTT. It encodes CASSLRSSDTEAFF.

This clone was detected only once. The chain uses TRBV6-2 or TRBV6-3 and TRBJ2-7; the match to TRBD2 covers 9 bases. The junction had 11 bases not matched to a gene; V was cut back by 2 bases and J by 3 bases. CDR3 length equals 17 residues. Germline V gene lookup returns CDR1 MNHEY and CDR2 SVGEGT. The CDR3 protein is CASSYPAVAGAIYEQYF. DNA for the CDR3: TGTGCCAGCAGTTACCCCGCCGTAGCGGGAGCGATCTACGAGCAGTACTTC.

This clone was found once. The chain employs TRBV6-5 and TRBJ1-2; 11 nucleotides align to TRBD1. Germline lookup yields CDR1 MNHEY and CDR2 SVGAGI. Unmatched junction bases numbered 6, after V lost 5 bases and J lost 4 bases. This CDR3 is 15 amino acids long. CDR3 residues: CASSQRTGGFYGYTF. The CDR3 nucleotides read TGTGCCAGCAGTCAACGGACAGGGGGCTTCTATGGCTACACCTTC.

V gene TRBV7-9 combines with J gene TRBJ2-1, with 8 positions matching TRBD2. The germline V gene has CDR1 SEHNR and CDR2 FQNEAQ (reference sequence). The CDR3 spans 17 residues. V was pared by 1 base and J by 6 bases, with 11 bases of the junction left unmatched. CDR3 in amino acids: CASSLGVGLAFFNEQFF. For the CDR3, the DNA is TGTGCCAGCAGCTTAGGGGTCGGACTAGCCTTTTTCAATGAGCAGTTCTTC.

This chain connects TRBV12-1 to TRBJ2-7; TRBD2, the D gene given by the table, was not confirmed from the DNA. TRBV12-1 is a listed pseudogene. The CDR3 has 17 residues. This CDR3 is CASSFLLISGPPYEQYF. The DNA of the CDR3 is TGTGCCAGCAGCTTTCTCCTGATTAGCGGGCCCCCCTACGAGCAGTACTTC.